The clone carrying this TCR beta chain has only a few counts. The sequenced patients had an expansion of CD8+CD57+ cells seen by flow cytometry. The sample originates from a study of CD8+CD57+ T cells in acquired aplastic anemia. The use of genomic DNA as template underpinned the TCR beta VDJ and CDR3 profiling. A single record per CDR3 protein comes from TCRdb applying MiXCR to the reads. The table records roughly 160,000 distinct CDR3 sequences, about two thirds of them present only once. The sequencing sample was made of sorted CD4+, CD8+, or CD8+CD57+ T cells (not recorded which) from PBMCs. This TCR derives from a human donor with aplastic anemia.

The chain's CDR3 is CASRPGQGDYEQYF. The CDR3 DNA sequence: TGTGCCAGTAGGCCGGGACAGGGGGACTACGAGCAGTACTTC. This sequence joins TRBV19 and TRBJ2-7; the match to TRBD1 covers 11 bases. V shed 6 bases and J 3 bases; nucleotides not matched to a gene: 4. The CDR3 runs to 14 residues. The germline gives CDR1 LNHDA, CDR2 SQIVND (reference sequence).